These 3 T cell receptor beta chains were all obtained from the same sample, sequenced in a study of vaccination and CD4 T cells after COVID-19. Treatment reported: approximately 10-day PBMC culture with coronavirus spike peptide pools or control peptides (ViraFEST assay). Cultured CD4+ T-cell DNA underwent Oncomine TCR Beta short-read sequencing. TCRdb used MiXCR to reprocess the PCR reads, holding one entry per CDR3 protein. The repertoire holds some 7,100 distinct CDR3 sequences, around 74% seen once, with approximately 15% in the top ten. Antigen specificity for these receptors is unknown. The sample taken for sequencing was CD4+ T cells from blood, cultured in vitro. Receptor source: a human donor who had recovered from COVID-19.

The chain couples TRBV25-1 to TRBJ2-5, with TRBD1 matching 7 bases. Germline loops: CDR1 MGHDK, CDR2 SYGVNS. Trimming at V came to 0 bases and at J to 0 bases, leaving 4 bases not matched to a gene. The CDR3 has 16 amino acids. The CDR3 region is CASSEYRDSHQETQYF. CDR3 DNA sequence: TGTGCCAGCAGTGAATATAGGGACAGCCACCAAGAGACCCAGTACTTC.

This clonotype is large in the sample. The chain carries TRBV20-1 and TRBJ1-5, with D perhaps matching TRBD1 (5 bases). The CDR3 extends over 12 amino acids. V lost 7 bases, J lost 5 bases, and 12 bases lay in between. CDR1 is DFQATT and CDR2 is SNEGSKA in the germline V gene (reference sequence). CDR3 loop: CSVYDRDQPQHF. For the CDR3, the DNA is TGCAGTGTTTATGACAGAGATCAGCCCCAGCATTTT.

V usage is TRBV12-3 or TRBV12-4 and J usage is TRBJ1-1; D unclear. V lost 6 bases to trimming and J lost 5 bases, with 16 bases between them. The CDR3 has 14 amino acids. The CDR3 region is CASSQTSLGTEAFF. DNA for the CDR3: TGTGCCAGCAGCCAGACCTCTCTAGGGACTGAAGCTTTCTTT.